One and the same sample provided the 26 T cell receptor beta chains below, sequenced in a study of cytomegalovirus exposure and HLA in healthy donors (dated by TCRdb to the late 2010s). Libraries were built with the immunoSEQ multiplex PCR assay. The clones in this table, taken by TCRdb from immuneACCESS, are in-frame only. Not every clone is retained; where verified, under half of the shortfall comes from an unresolved V gene, and the cause of the rest is unknown. This sample holds 130,000 or so clones; just under 90% were observed only once. The ten top clones hold approximately 3.3% of the sample. The sample was PBMCs. All receptors derive from a man aged 25 to 45 in good health and CMV-seronegative.

J is TRBJ2-5 and V is TRBV5-4, with 10 positions matching TRBD2. The CDR3 length is 14 residues. The J segment lost 2 bases and the V segment lost 4 bases, leaving 2 bases of the junction unmatched. Germline V lookup: CDR1 SGHNT, CDR2 YYREEE (reference sequence). The CDR3 DNA sequence: TGTGCCAGCAGCGGGACTAGCGCGCAAGAGACCCAGTACTTC. This gives the protein CASSGTSAQETQYF. Supplemented by reference TRBV5-4 and TRBJ2-5, the full variable domain reads ETGVTQSPTHLIKTRGQQVTLRCSSQSGHNTVSWYQQALGQGPQFIFQYYREEENGRGNFPPRFSGLQFPNYSSELNVNALELDDSALYLCASSGTSAQETQYFGPGTRLLVL.

V gene TRBV4-1 combines with J gene TRBJ1-6; the D gene is possibly TRBD1 (5 bases). The CDR3 sequence is 15 residues long. CDR1 and CDR2 from the germline V gene are MGHRA and YSYEKL. V was trimmed by 4 bases and J by 5 bases, leaving 12 bases between them. Here the CDR3 reads CASSPRTPDNSPLHF. The CDR3 region has the DNA TGCGCCAGCAGCCCAAGGACACCTGATAATTCACCCCTCCACTTT.

The rearrangement joins TRBV19 to TRBJ1-3, with 7 bases matching TRBD1. CDR3 length: 14 residues. The junction had 7 bases not matched to a gene; V was cut back by 7 bases and J by 4 bases. CDR1 LNHDA and CDR2 SQIVND come from the germline V gene (reference sequence). CDR3 bases: TGTGCCAGTATCGACAGGGCGTCCGGAAACACCATATATTTT. It is translated as CASIDRASGNTIYF. Filled out from reference TRBV19 and TRBJ1-3, the complete variable domain reads DGGITQSPKYLFRKEGQNVTLSCEQNLNHDAMYWYRQDPGQGLRLIYYSQIVNDFQKGDIAEGYSVSREKKESFPLTVTSAQKNPTAFYLCASIDRASGNTIYFGEGSWLTVV.

A word on this clone: An end of the junction differs from the germline gene, which may be a read error. CDR3 amino acids: CASSLNVFRFSF. The CDR3 coding sequence is TGTGCCAGCAGCTTAAATGTCTTTCGTTTTTCCTTC. This rearrangement joins TRBV7-8 to TRBJ1-2; D call uncertain. Germline CDR1 is SGHVS and CDR2 is FQNEAQ. The CDR3 covers 12 residues.

V is TRBV5-1 and J is TRBJ1-4; a weak D match, TRBD1 (5 bases). CDR3 size: 15 residues. Trimming removed 3 bases from V and 8 bases from J, with 17 bases in between. CDR1 is SGHRS and CDR2 is YFSETQ in the germline V gene. Here the CDR3 DNA reads TGCGCCAGCAGCTCAATAGGGGCGGTCTACGAAAAACTGTTTTTT. Its protein product is CASSSIGAVYEKLFF.

The chain combines TRBV5-6 with TRBJ1-1; D is possibly TRBD1 (5 bases). The CDR3 consists of 14 residues. V lost 6 bases to trimming and J lost 4 bases, with 16 bases between them. CDR1 is SGHDT, CDR2 YYEEEE, per germline. The CDR3 here is CASKGTGGSTEAFF. As DNA, the CDR3 is TGTGCCAGCAAGGGGACCGGGGGATCCACTGAAGCTTTCTTT.

This sequence joins TRBV5-1 and TRBJ1-3, with 7 bases matching TRBD1. The germline V gene encodes CDR1 SGHRS and CDR2 YFSETQ. This CDR3 comprises 15 residues. J lost 0 bases, V lost 4 bases, and 4 bases had no gene match. The CDR3 sequence: CASSPWTGSGNTIYF. The CDR3 nucleotides read TGCGCCAGCAGCCCCTGGACAGGCTCTGGAAACACCATATATTTT.

The V and J genes are TRBV29-1 and TRBJ1-2; 10 positions agree with TRBD1. Germline values: CDR1 SQVTM, CDR2 ANQGSEA. Trimming cost V 3 bases and J 4 bases; bases outside gene matches: 2. The CDR3 has 13 residues. The CDR3 sequence is CSVEGQGSYGYTF. CDR3 nucleotide sequence: TGCAGCGTTGAGGGACAGGGGAGCTATGGCTACACCTTC.

This chain links TRBV28 with TRBJ2-3; weak D call: TRBD1 (5 bases). The length of the CDR3 is 14 residues. Germline V gene data show CDR1 as MDHEN and CDR2 as SYDVKM. Trimming pared 5 bases from V and 4 bases from J, leaving 13 bases between. The CDR3 region is CASSPRVAPDTQYF. The DNA for the CDR3 is TGTGCCAGCAGTCCCAGGGTAGCCCCAGATACGCAGTATTTT.

The genes are TRBV7-9 and TRBJ1-5, with TRBD1 matching over 9 bases. This CDR3 has 15 amino acids. V lost 4 bases to trimming and J lost 5 bases; unmatched junction nucleotides: 6. Germline V gene sequence: CDR1 SEHNR, CDR2 FQNEAQ (reference sequence). In DNA form, the CDR3 reads TGTGCCAGCAGCTCACAGGGGGCGAGGGATCAGCCCCAGCATTTT. Translation: CASSSQGARDQPQHF.

V is TRBV5-4 and J is TRBJ1-2; the D gene is possibly TRBD1 (5 bases). The CDR3 consists of 16 residues. The germline gives CDR1 SGHNT, CDR2 YYREEE (reference sequence). Trimming shortened V by 2 bases and J by 0 bases, and 14 bases separated the two germline ends. The CDR3 region is CASSFPRSGSNYGYTF. For the CDR3, the DNA is TGTGCCAGCAGCTTTCCTCGGTCAGGGTCTAACTATGGCTACACCTTC.

The chain uses TRBV5-1 and TRBJ1-4; perhaps TRBD1 as D (5 bases). Germline values: CDR1 SGHRS, CDR2 YFSETQ. Trimming pared 5 bases from V and 5 bases from J, leaving 16 bases between. The CDR3 runs 15 residues. This CDR3 is CASSFAQGYNEKLFF. In DNA form, the CDR3 reads TGCGCCAGCAGTTTTGCGCAGGGATACAATGAAAAACTGTTTTTT. Looking up the rest from reference TRBV5-1 and TRBJ1-4 gives the full variable domain: KAGVTQTPRYLIKTRGQQVTLSCSPISGHRSVSWYQQTPGQGLQFLFEYFSETQRNKGNFPGRFSGRQFSNSRSEMNVSTLELGDSALYLCASSFAQGYNEKLFFGSGTQLSVL.

The rearrangement links TRBV7-2 to TRBJ2-7; a weak D match, TRBD1 (6 bases). The CDR3 consists of 14 residues. Germline CDR1 reads SGHTA; CDR2 reads FQGNSA. V lost 5 bases to trimming and J lost 9 bases, with 20 bases between them. The CDR3 coding sequence is TGTGCCAGCAGCGACGGCACAGGGTCTTTAGCGCAGTACTTC. Amino acid sequence: CASSDGTGSLAQYF.

The CDR3 region is CATLSGPTEAFF. For the CDR3, the DNA is TGCGCCACGTTATCAGGGCCCACTGAAGCTTTCTTT. This chain joins TRBV10-2 and TRBJ1-1, with a weak D call TRBD1 (5 bases). The CDR3 is 12 amino acids. The germline CDR1 and CDR2 sequences are WSHSY and SAAADI. V lost 10 bases and J 4 bases, leaving 13 bases between the germline ends.

CDR3 amino acids: CASSRGAGAREKLFF. DNA for the CDR3: TGTGCCAGCAGCCGTGGAGCGGGGGCTAGGGAAAAACTGTTTTTT. The chain couples TRBV11-2 to TRBJ1-4; tentatively, D is TRBD1 (6 bases). V was clipped by 5 bases and J by 8 bases, with 18 bases between them. Germline CDR1 reads SGHAT; CDR2 reads FQNNGV. The CDR3 totals 15 residues.

The gene calls are TRBV6-1 and TRBJ1-1, with 8 positions matching TRBD1. The V segment lost 0 bases and the J segment 0 bases; nucleotides outside the gene matches: 3. CDR3 length: 16 amino acids. Looked up from germline, CDR1 is MNHNS and CDR2 is SASEGT. CDR3: CASSEAYRGMNTEAFF. DNA of the CDR3: TGTGCCAGCAGTGAAGCCTACAGGGGGATGAACACTGAAGCTTTCTTT.

V usage is TRBV7-2 and J usage is TRBJ2-7; 11 positions match TRBD2. The CDR3 is made up of 14 amino acids. Per germline, CDR1 SGHTA and CDR2 FQGNSA. Trimming at V came to 1 base and at J to 7 bases, leaving 3 bases not matched to a gene. The CDR3 region has the DNA TGTGCCAGCAGCTTAGAAGGGACTAGCGGTGAGCAGTACTTC. Its translation: CASSLEGTSGEQYF.

The chain carries TRBV9 and TRBJ2-5, with D maybe TRBD2 (6 bases). The CDR3 is 15 amino acids. The ends were cut back, 2 bases at V and 2 bases at J, with 13 bases in the middle. Germline V gene data show CDR1 as SGDLS and CDR2 as YYNGEE. The CDR3 nucleotides read TGTGCCAGCAGCGTCGGCCTTGGGGGGCAAGAGACCCAGTACTTC. Translation: CASSVGLGGQETQYF.

This rearrangement joins TRBV18 to TRBJ2-2; TRBD1 agrees at 7 bases. The junction had 7 bases not matched to a gene; V was cut back by 0 bases and J by 3 bases. The CDR3 loop spans 17 amino acids. The germline V gene encodes CDR1 KGHSH and CDR2 LQKENI. CDR3 sequence reads: CASSPPYRGRYTGELFF. The CDR3 region has the DNA TGTGCCAGCTCACCACCGTACAGGGGTAGGTACACCGGGGAGCTGTTTTTT.

The V call is TRBV28, the J call TRBJ1-1; possibly TRBD1 for D (6 bases). In germline, CDR1 is MDHEN, CDR2 SYDVKM. V lost 3 bases and J lost 0, with 8 bases in between. The CDR3 runs to 14 residues. CDR3 coding DNA: TGTGCCAGCAGTTTGGGGGGGCTGAACACTGAAGCTTTCTTT. This codes for CASSLGGLNTEAFF. Combining the CDR3 with reference TRBV28 and TRBJ1-1 gives the whole variable domain DVKVTQSSRYLVKRTGEKVFLECVQDMDHENMFWYRQDPGLGLRLIYFSYDVKMKEKGDIPEGYSVSREKKERFSLILESASTNQTSMYLCASSLGGLNTEAFFGQGTRLTVV.

The V call is TRBV6-5, the J call TRBJ2-1; 7 positions agree with TRBD1. This CDR3 spans 16 amino acids. Unmatched junction bases numbered 11, after V lost 0 bases and J lost 9 bases. Germline loops: CDR1 MNHEY, CDR2 SVGAGI. The CDR3, as DNA: TGTGCCAGCAGTTACTCTGGGACAGCAACGAGAGGTGAGCAGTTCTTC. Encoded protein: CASSYSGTATRGEQFF.

The V call is TRBV7-6, the J call TRBJ2-3; possibly TRBD2 for D (6 bases). This CDR3 is built from 16 residues. Germline V gene data show CDR1 as SGHVS and CDR2 as FNYEAQ. V was trimmed by 1 base and J by 1 base, leaving 12 bases between them. This CDR3 is CASSLEEGGRTDTQYF. CDR3 nucleotide sequence: TGTGCCAGCAGCTTAGAGGAGGGCGGGCGCACAGATACGCAGTATTTT.

This chain links TRBV14 with TRBJ1-6; no reliable D call. CDR1 is SGHDN, CDR2 FVKESK, per germline. Between the trimmed V and J ends, which lost 0 bases and 7 bases, there was a span of 7 bases. The CDR3 has 14 residues. The CDR3 sequence is CASSQEGENSPLHF. For the CDR3, the DNA is TGTGCCAGCAGCCAAGAGGGAGAGAATTCACCCCTCCACTTT.

V gene TRBV5-1 combines with J gene TRBJ2-1, with a possible D match to TRBD2 (6 bases). V shed 2 bases and J shed 7 bases, with 10 bases lying between them. Germline V gene data show CDR1 as SGHRS and CDR2 as YFSETQ. The CDR3 has 13 residues. The CDR3: CASSLGGENEQFF. CDR3 nucleotides: TGCGCCAGCAGCTTAGGCGGGGAAAATGAGCAGTTCTTC.

Comments on this clone: One junction end does not reproduce the germline sequence, and a read error may be involved. The rearrangement uses TRBV10-1 and TRBJ1-2; 9 bases align to TRBD1. Looked up from germline, CDR1 is WNHNN and CDR2 is SYGVQD (reference sequence). The CDR3 sequence is 14 residues long. The CDR3 protein is CASSPGTGTKNFAF. The DNA for the CDR3 is TGCGCCAGCAGCCCCGGGACAGGGACGAAAAATTTCGCCTTC.

The chain is built from TRBV27 and TRBJ1-2; TRBD1 aligns across 10 bases. Unmatched junction bases numbered 11, after V lost 0 bases and J lost 4 bases. The germline V gene encodes CDR1 MNHEY and CDR2 SMNVEV (reference sequence). The CDR3 is 18 amino acids. The CDR3: CASSLSITDRGLVYGYTF. In DNA, the CDR3 is TGTGCCAGCAGTTTATCTATAACTGACAGGGGGCTTGTCTATGGCTACACCTTC.